Listed below are T cell receptor beta chains from one sample, sequenced in a study of cytomegalovirus exposure and HLA in healthy donors. This table comes from immunoSEQ multiplex PCR, and its TCRdb copy is limited to in-frame clones, with some not included. The sample records 60,000 to 80,000 clones, about 77% being singletons. The sample consisted of PBMCs. These receptors were collected from a woman in her thirties in good health and CMV-seronegative. Both conserved end residues are part of each CDR3. The order of the fields is J gene, V gene, D gene, clone size, CDR3 DNA, CDR3 protein. D genes are given only for firm matches. Rows give clone size only sometimes, using once, few, many, or a class for an expanded clone.

j_call: TRBJ2-3; v_call: TRBV14; d_call: .; clone_size: .; cdr3_nt: TGTGCCAGCAGCCAAGAACTGGGACTCTCAGCCTCCACGACAGATACGCAGTATTTT; cdr3_aa: CASSQELGLSASTTDTQYF
j_call: TRBJ2-1; v_call: TRBV2; d_call: .; clone_size: .; cdr3_nt: TGTGCCAGCAGTGAAATACCGTCTAGCGCCCCTTACAATGAGCAGTTCTTC; cdr3_aa: CASSEIPSSAPYNEQFF
j_call: TRBJ2-7; v_call: TRBV18; d_call: .; clone_size: .; cdr3_nt: TGTGCCAGCTCACCTCCAAGTTTAGACAGCGGGGAGCAGTACTTC; cdr3_aa: CASSPPSLDSGEQYF
j_call: TRBJ2-7; v_call: TRBV27; d_call: TRBD2; clone_size: .; cdr3_nt: TGTGCCAGCAGTTTAATGGCGGGAGGGGGCGGGCAGTACTTC; cdr3_aa: CASSLMAGGGGQYF
j_call: TRBJ2-1; v_call: TRBV6-5; d_call: TRBD1; clone_size: .; cdr3_nt: TGTGCCAGCAAAGTCGACAGGGGGAGTCCGAATGAGCAGTTCTTC; cdr3_aa: CASKVDRGSPNEQFF
j_call: TRBJ2-2; v_call: TRBV27; d_call: .; clone_size: .; cdr3_nt: TGTGCCCCGGGGAGATGCGCCGGGGAGCTGTTTTTT; cdr3_aa: CAPGRCAGELFF
j_call: TRBJ2-4; v_call: TRBV5-1; d_call: TRBD2; clone_size: .; cdr3_nt: TGCGCCAGCAGCTTGGAACTAGCGGGAGCCAAAAACATTCAGTACTTC; cdr3_aa: CASSLELAGAKNIQYF
j_call: TRBJ2-7; v_call: TRBV6-5; d_call: TRBD2; clone_size: .; cdr3_nt: TGTGCCAGCACCCTGACTAGCGGGGGCACAGAGCAGTACTTC; cdr3_aa: CASTLTSGGTEQYF
j_call: TRBJ2-3; v_call: TRBV6-5; d_call: TRBD1; clone_size: once; cdr3_nt: TGTGCCAGCAGCCTGACAGGGAGCACAGATACGCAGTATTTT; cdr3_aa: CASSLTGSTDTQYF
j_call: TRBJ2-5; v_call: TRBV30; d_call: TRBD2; clone_size: .; cdr3_nt: TGTGCCTGGAGTGGCTCCGGGGGAGGGGAGACCCAGTACTTC; cdr3_aa: CAWSGSGGGETQYF
j_call: TRBJ2-3; v_call: TRBV5-1; d_call: TRBD2; clone_size: few; cdr3_nt: TGCGCCAGCAGCCTGGGACTAGCGGACGCAGATACGCAGTATTTT; cdr3_aa: CASSLGLADADTQYF
j_call: TRBJ1-1; v_call: TRBV11-2; d_call: .; clone_size: .; cdr3_nt: TGTGCCAGCAGCTCCTGGGGGGACCGCACTGAAGCTTTCTTT; cdr3_aa: CASSSWGDRTEAFF
j_call: TRBJ2-1; v_call: TRBV4-3; d_call: TRBD2; clone_size: .; cdr3_nt: TGCGCCAGCAGCCAAGATGAGACTAGCGGGAGGAGAACCTACAATGAGCAGTTCTTC; cdr3_aa: CASSQDETSGRRTYNEQFF
j_call: TRBJ2-5; v_call: TRBV25-1; d_call: TRBD1; clone_size: .; cdr3_nt: TGTGCCAGCAGGAGGGGACAGGGGGCTGGTGAGACCCAGTACTTC; cdr3_aa: CASRRGQGAGETQYF
j_call: TRBJ1-1; v_call: TRBV5-8; d_call: .; clone_size: .; cdr3_nt: TGTGCCAGCAGCTTGGGTCCGGAGCCTGAAGCTTTCTTT; cdr3_aa: CASSLGPEPEAFF
j_call: TRBJ2-7; v_call: TRBV6-5; d_call: .; clone_size: few; cdr3_nt: TGTGCCAGCAGCCGCTTTACAGAGGGCCACGAGCAGTACTTC; cdr3_aa: CASSRFTEGHEQYF
j_call: TRBJ2-7; v_call: TRBV25-1; d_call: TRBD1; clone_size: .; cdr3_nt: TGTGCCAGCAACCGGGACAGGGAGTCCGAGCAGTACTTC; cdr3_aa: CASNRDRESEQYF
j_call: TRBJ2-7; v_call: TRBV5-1; d_call: .; clone_size: once; cdr3_nt: TGCGCCAGCAGCTTGACAGGGTCGAGGTACGAGCAGTACTTC; cdr3_aa: CASSLTGSRYEQYF
j_call: TRBJ2-1; v_call: TRBV19; d_call: TRBD2; clone_size: .; cdr3_nt: TGTGCCAGTAGCGCGCCTAGCGGGAGTGGGTATGAGCAGTTCTTC; cdr3_aa: CASSAPSGSGYEQFF
j_call: TRBJ2-3; v_call: TRBV5-1; d_call: .; clone_size: .; cdr3_nt: TGCGCCAGCAGCTTGATGGCAGCAGGTTCCACAGATACGCAGTATTTT; cdr3_aa: CASSLMAAGSTDTQYF
j_call: TRBJ1-6; v_call: TRBV28; d_call: TRBD1; clone_size: .; cdr3_nt: TGTGCCAGCAGTTTTGGGGACAGGCCCAATTCACCCCTCCACTTT; cdr3_aa: CASSFGDRPNSPLHF
j_call: TRBJ1-4; v_call: TRBV5-4; d_call: .; clone_size: few; cdr3_nt: TGTGCCAGCAGCTTGTGGACGGGGGGCAATGAAAAACTGTTTTTT; cdr3_aa: CASSLWTGGNEKLFF
j_call: TRBJ2-3; v_call: TRBV2; d_call: .; clone_size: .; cdr3_nt: TGTGCCAGCAGGGCAATCACAGATACGCAGTATTTT; cdr3_aa: CASRAITDTQYF
j_call: TRBJ2-7; v_call: TRBV7-9; d_call: TRBD2; clone_size: .; cdr3_nt: TGTGCCAGCAGCCCCGGGGTAGCGGGAGGTCCCGTGTACTTC; cdr3_aa: CASSPGVAGGPVYF
j_call: TRBJ2-6; v_call: TRBV7-9; d_call: .; clone_size: .; cdr3_nt: TGTTCCAGCAGCTTTGGAATGGGGGGGCGGACTGGGGCCAACGTCCTGACTTTC; cdr3_aa: CSSSFGMGGRTGANVLTF
j_call: TRBJ1-3; v_call: TRBV15; d_call: .; clone_size: .; cdr3_nt: TGTGCCACCAGCCCCCCTACTGGAAACACCATATATTTT; cdr3_aa: CATSPPTGNTIYF
j_call: TRBJ1-5; v_call: TRBV6-1; d_call: TRBD1; clone_size: .; cdr3_nt: TGTGCCAGCAGTGAAGTTGGGGACAGAAATCAGCCCCAGCATTTT; cdr3_aa: CASSEVGDRNQPQHF